These 21 T cell receptor beta chains were sequenced from one sample in a study of blood T cell repertoires in COVID-19. Sequencing was performed with immunoSEQ multiplex PCR; in TCRdb, only in-frame clones are kept and a portion is missing. In the table there are hundreds of thousands of clones, 83% of which are singletons. The sample taken for sequencing was peripheral blood. The receptors derive from a woman in her forties or fifties who had recovered from COVID-19.

The chain joins TRBV28 to TRBJ2-5, with 14 bases identical to TRBD2. The germline CDR1 and CDR2 sequences are MDHEN and SYDVKM. V shed 4 bases and J 0 bases; nucleotides not matched to a gene: 7. The CDR3 is 18 residues long. DNA of the CDR3: TGTGCCAGCAGTTCGGGACTAGCGGGGGTTTACTACCAAGAGACCCAGTACTTC. Protein product: CASSSGLAGVYYQETQYF.

Points on this clone: Other DNA sequences from this sample encode an identical CDR3 as well. The chain is built from TRBV5-1 and TRBJ2-6; D unclear. The CDR3 extends over 15 amino acids. Trimming took 0 bases from V and 0 from J, leaving 4 bases between them. Germline CDR1 and CDR2: SGHRS and YFSETQ. The CDR3 bases are TGCGCCAGCAGCTTGGCCGTCTCTGGGGCCAACGTCCTGACTTTC. Amino acids: CASSLAVSGANVLTF.

The chain has TRBV7-2 and TRBJ1-1; the D is unclear. V lost 2 bases and J 6 bases, leaving 13 bases between the germline ends. This CDR3 has 14 amino acids. The V gene's germline CDR1 is SGHTA and CDR2 FQGNSA. The CDR3 DNA reads as TGTGCCAGCAGCTTAACAGTCAGTGGCTCTGAAGCTTTCTTT. Translated: CASSLTVSGSEAFF.

Only one count was recorded for this clone. This chain uses TRBV5-1 with TRBJ1-3, with D uncertain. Germline loops: CDR1 SGHRS, CDR2 YFSETQ. There are 16 residues in the CDR3. The V end was cut by 2 bases, the J end by 0 bases, with 12 bases between. The CDR3: CASSFDARSSGNTIYF. Here the CDR3 DNA reads TGCGCCAGCAGCTTTGACGCGCGGTCCTCTGGAAACACCATATATTTT. Together with reference TRBV5-1 and TRBJ1-3, the CDR3 gives the full variable domain: KAGVTQTPRYLIKTRGQQVTLSCSPISGHRSVSWYQQTPGQGLQFLFEYFSETQRNKGNFPGRFSGRQFSNSRSEMNVSTLELGDSALYLCASSFDARSSGNTIYFGEGSWLTVV.

V is TRBV2 and J is TRBJ2-3; 13 nucleotides match TRBD2. Germline V CDR1 and CDR2: SNHLY, FYNNEI. J was trimmed by 4 bases and V by 7 bases; bases with no gene match: 5. This CDR3 has 15 residues. The CDR3 nucleotides read TGTGCCAGCAACCGACTAGCGGGAGGCTCAGATACGCAGTATTTT. Translated: CASNRLAGGSDTQYF.

The chain carries TRBV18 and TRBJ1-2, with D unresolved. Germline CDR1 and CDR2: KGHSH and LQKENI. The length of the CDR3 is 16 residues. The germline V and J ends were trimmed by 4 bases and 5 bases, with 20 bases remaining between them. CDR3 region: CASSLKLPSIAYGYTF. CDR3 coding DNA: TGTGCCAGCTCACTTAAGCTCCCTTCAATAGCTTATGGCTACACCTTC. The whole variable domain, remainder taken from reference TRBV18 and TRBJ1-2, is NAGVMQNPRHLVRRRGQEARLRCSPMKGHSHVYWYRQLPEEGLKFMVYLQKENIIDESGMPKERFSAEFPKEGPSILRIQQVVRGDSAAYFCASSLKLPSIAYGYTFGSGTRLTVV.

The chain joins TRBV7-9 to TRBJ2-7; 10 bases match TRBD2. Looked up from germline, CDR1 is SEHNR and CDR2 is FQNEAQ (reference sequence). Losses at the gene ends were 3 bases for V and 6 bases for J; bases not matched to a gene: 8. The CDR3 runs 15 residues. CDR3 bases: TGTGCCAGCAGCTTTACCGGGCTAGCGGGAGCCGAGCAGTACTTC. This encodes CASSFTGLAGAEQYF.

The chain uses TRBV28 and TRBJ1-2; TRBD1 matches 7 bases. The CDR3 totals 17 residues. Germline V gives CDR1 MDHEN, CDR2 SYDVKM. V gave up 8 bases and J gave up 4 bases; unmatched junction bases: 19. CDR3 amino acids: CASGAPGQAKPVYGYTF. The CDR3 nucleotides read TGTGCCAGCGGCGCCCCTGGACAGGCAAAACCTGTCTATGGCTACACCTTC.

V is TRBV6-6 and J is TRBJ1-1; TRBD1 is a possible D gene (6 bases). Between the trimmed V and J ends, which lost 6 bases and 0 bases, there was a span of 8 bases. CDR1 MNHNY and CDR2 SVGAGI come from the germline V gene (reference sequence). The CDR3 length is 13 residues. CDR3 amino acids: CASRGQLNTEAFF. For the CDR3, the DNA is TGTGCCAGCAGGGGACAACTGAACACTGAAGCTTTCTTT.

This sequence joins TRBV4-3 and TRBJ2-5; 9 bases align to TRBD2. Germline-derived CDR1 and CDR2 are LGHNA and YSLEER. This CDR3 region has 15 residues. V trimming: 8 bases; J trimming: 5 bases; junction bases outside the gene matches: 12. This CDR3 is CASARHIAGEETQYF. The DNA for the CDR3 is TGCGCCAGCGCCAGACACATAGCGGGGGAGGAGACCCAGTACTTC.

This chain uses TRBV5-4 with TRBJ1-4; maybe TRBD1 (6 bases). This CDR3 region has 16 residues. Trimming removed 3 bases from V and 3 bases from J, with 15 bases in between. Germline V lookup: CDR1 SGHNT, CDR2 YYREEE (reference sequence). CDR3 sequence: CASSSGSGAANEKLFF. CDR3 sequence (DNA): TGTGCCAGCAGCTCCGGGTCAGGGGCCGCTAATGAAAAACTGTTTTTT.

The chain carries TRBV19 and TRBJ2-7; 7 bases are a match to TRBD2. In germline, CDR1 is LNHDA, CDR2 SQIVND (reference sequence). Unmatched junction bases numbered 4, after V lost 5 bases and J lost 0 bases. The CDR3 loop spans 14 amino acids. This CDR3 is CASSPWTSSYEQYF. Here the CDR3 DNA reads TGTGCCAGTAGTCCATGGACTAGCTCCTACGAGCAGTACTTC.

This clone was found a few times. The chain links TRBV28 to TRBJ1-1; weak D call: TRBD1 (5 bases). V was cut by 5 bases and J by 4 bases, with 17 bases left in between. This CDR3 region has 15 residues. Germline V lookup: CDR1 MDHEN, CDR2 SYDVKM. CDR3 region: CASSPNQGRGTEAFF. In nucleotides, the CDR3 is TGTGCCAGCAGTCCCAATCAGGGTAGAGGCACTGAAGCTTTCTTT.

The gene calls are TRBV19 and TRBJ1-2; D call uncertain. Germline-derived CDR1 and CDR2 are LNHDA and SQIVND (reference sequence). Trimming shortened V by 9 bases and J by 6 bases, and 20 bases separated the two germline ends. The CDR3 is 14 residues long. The CDR3 region is CASKGPTRGHGYTF. The DNA of the CDR3 is TGTGCCAGCAAAGGACCGACCCGAGGGCATGGCTACACCTTC.

The chain carries TRBV18 and TRBJ2-5, with 12 bases aligning to TRBD2. J lost 1 base, V lost 5 bases, and 5 bases had no gene match. Germline CDR1 and CDR2: KGHSH and LQKENI. This CDR3 spans 16 amino acids. CDR3 in DNA: TGTGCCAGCTCAACTAGCGGGGGGACTTCCCAAGAGACCCAGTACTTC. Translating gives CASSTSGGTSQETQYF.

V and J are TRBV29-1 and TRBJ1-1; TRBD1 matches 7 bases. CDR1 is SQVTM and CDR2 is ANQGSEA in the germline V gene. Trimming removed 5 bases from V and 6 bases from J; junction bases left unmatched: 9. The CDR3 is made up of 13 amino acids. In DNA, the CDR3 is TGCAGCGTTACGATCACGCAGGGGGCTGAAGCTTTCTTT. This encodes CSVTITQGAEAFF.

This clone has more than one count but fewer than ten. This chain uses TRBV7-9 with TRBJ1-1; 7 bases map to TRBD1. Germline-derived CDR1 and CDR2 are SEHNR and FQNEAQ (reference sequence). The CDR3 runs 15 residues. Germline trimming cut 0 bases from V and 11 bases from J; bases unmatched to any gene: 12. The CDR3 sequence: CASSLAQGVPPLAFF. CDR3 nucleotides: TGTGCCAGCAGCTTAGCGCAGGGGGTCCCGCCATTGGCTTTCTTT. The full variable domain, completed using reference TRBV7-9 and TRBJ1-1, is DTGVSQNPRHKITKRGQNVTFRCDPISEHNRLYWYRQTLGQGPEFLTYFQNEAQLEKSRLLSDRFSAERPKGSFSTLEIQRTEQGDSAMYLCASSLAQGVPPLAFFGQGTRLTVV.

The genes are TRBV4-1 and TRBJ2-7; D may be TRBD1 (5 bases). V lost 3 bases, J lost 0 bases, and 12 bases lay in between. From germline, CDR1 is MGHRA and CDR2 YSYEKL. The CDR3 is 15 amino acids. In nucleotides, the CDR3 is TGCGCCAGCAGCCATCCAGGGAAAAGCTCCTACGAGCAGTACTTC. It encodes CASSHPGKSSYEQYF.

The chain carries TRBV18 and TRBJ1-5; D is unclear. Near its end, the DNA agrees better with TRBJ2-3, so the J call may be wrong. The CDR3 runs 13 residues. Germline-derived CDR1 and CDR2 are KGHSH and LQKENI. CDR3: CASSRSSNQPQYF. CDR3 in DNA: TGTGCCAGCTCACGGAGTAGCAATCAGCCCCAGTATTTT.

This chain uses TRBV27 with TRBJ2-1; perhaps TRBD1 as D (6 bases). V was cut by 3 bases and J by 4 bases, with 16 bases left in between. The germline V gene has CDR1 MNHEY and CDR2 SMNVEV (reference sequence). The CDR3 length is 16 residues. The chain's CDR3 is CASSFTGISLYNEQFF. The CDR3 DNA sequence: TGTGCCAGCAGTTTTACAGGGATATCCTTATACAATGAGCAGTTCTTC.

This clone was recorded a few times. The V call is TRBV24-1, the J call TRBJ2-1, with 10 nucleotides matching TRBD2. The germline V gene has CDR1 KGHDR and CDR2 SFDVKD. The CDR3 length is 16 residues. With 3 bases clipped from V and 8 bases from J, the junction kept 9 bases outside the gene matches. The CDR3 protein is CATSDTLAGDRHEQFF. Here the CDR3 DNA reads TGTGCCACCAGTGATACCCTAGCGGGAGACCGGCATGAGCAGTTCTTC.